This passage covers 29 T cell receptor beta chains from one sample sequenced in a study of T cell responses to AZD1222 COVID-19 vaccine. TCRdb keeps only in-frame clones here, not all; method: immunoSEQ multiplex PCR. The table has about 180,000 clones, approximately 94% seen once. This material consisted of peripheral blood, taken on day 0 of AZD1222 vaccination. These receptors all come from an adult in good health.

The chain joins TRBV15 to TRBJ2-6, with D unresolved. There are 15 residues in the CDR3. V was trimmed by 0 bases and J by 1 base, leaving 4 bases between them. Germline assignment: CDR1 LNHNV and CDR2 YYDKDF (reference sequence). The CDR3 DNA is TGTGCCACCAGCAGAGAGGGTTCTGGGGCCAACGTCCTGACTTTC. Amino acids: CATSREGSGANVLTF. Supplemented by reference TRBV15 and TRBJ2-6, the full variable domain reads DAMVIQNPRYQVTQFGKPVTLSCSQTLNHNVMYWYQQKSSQAPKLLFHYYDKDFNNEADTPDNFQSRRPNTSFCFLDIRSPGLGDTAMYLCATSREGSGANVLTFGAGSRLTVL.

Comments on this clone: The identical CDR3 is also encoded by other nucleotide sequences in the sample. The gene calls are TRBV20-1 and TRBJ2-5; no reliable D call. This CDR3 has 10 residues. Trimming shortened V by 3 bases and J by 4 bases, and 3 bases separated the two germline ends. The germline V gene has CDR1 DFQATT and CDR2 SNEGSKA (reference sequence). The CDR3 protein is CSARGETQYF. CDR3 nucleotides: TGCAGTGCTAGGGGAGAGACCCAGTACTTC.

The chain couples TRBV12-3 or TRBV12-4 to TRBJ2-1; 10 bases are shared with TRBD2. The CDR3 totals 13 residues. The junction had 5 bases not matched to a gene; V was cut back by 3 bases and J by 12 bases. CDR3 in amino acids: CASSLTSGLWQFF. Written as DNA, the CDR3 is TGTGCCAGCAGTTTGACTAGCGGGCTCTGGCAGTTCTTC.

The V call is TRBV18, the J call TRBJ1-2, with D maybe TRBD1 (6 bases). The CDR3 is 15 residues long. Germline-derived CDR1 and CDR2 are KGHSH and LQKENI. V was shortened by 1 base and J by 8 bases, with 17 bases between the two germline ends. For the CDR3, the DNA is TGTGCCAGCTCACCACTTGGGTCAGGGGAAGGCGGCTACACCTTC. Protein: CASSPLGSGEGGYTF.

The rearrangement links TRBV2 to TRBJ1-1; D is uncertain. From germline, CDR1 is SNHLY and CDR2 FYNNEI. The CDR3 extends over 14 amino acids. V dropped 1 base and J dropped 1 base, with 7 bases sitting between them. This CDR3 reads CASSEEWRNTEAFF. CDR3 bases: TGTGCCAGCAGTGAAGAGTGGAGGAACACTGAAGCTTTCTTT.

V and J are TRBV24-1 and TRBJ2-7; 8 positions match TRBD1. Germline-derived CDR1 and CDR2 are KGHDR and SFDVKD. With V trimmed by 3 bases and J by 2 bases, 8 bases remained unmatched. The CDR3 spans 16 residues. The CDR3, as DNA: TGTGCCACCAGTGATGCCCGGGACAGGTACGCCTACGAGCAGTACTTC. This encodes CATSDARDRYAYEQYF.

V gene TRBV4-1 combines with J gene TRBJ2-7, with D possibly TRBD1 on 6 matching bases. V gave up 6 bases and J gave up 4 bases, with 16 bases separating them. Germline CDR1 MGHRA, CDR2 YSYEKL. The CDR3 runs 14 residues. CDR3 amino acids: CASSLRDTSYEQYF. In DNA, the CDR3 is TGCGCCAGCAGTCTCCGGGACACCTCTTACGAGCAGTACTTC.

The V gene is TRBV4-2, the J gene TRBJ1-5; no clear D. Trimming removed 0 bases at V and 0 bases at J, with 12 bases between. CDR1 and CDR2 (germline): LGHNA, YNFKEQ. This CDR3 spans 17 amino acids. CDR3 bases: TGTGCCAGCAGCCAAGATGTGGCAGACTATAGCAATCAGCCCCAGCATTTT. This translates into CASSQDVADYSNQPQHF.

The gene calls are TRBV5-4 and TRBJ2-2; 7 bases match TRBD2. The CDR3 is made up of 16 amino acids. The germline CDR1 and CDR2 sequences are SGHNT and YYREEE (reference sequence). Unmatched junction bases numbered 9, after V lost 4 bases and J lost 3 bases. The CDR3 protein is CASSPSAGEDTGELFF. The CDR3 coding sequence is TGTGCCAGCAGCCCCTCGGCGGGAGAAGACACCGGGGAGCTGTTTTTT.

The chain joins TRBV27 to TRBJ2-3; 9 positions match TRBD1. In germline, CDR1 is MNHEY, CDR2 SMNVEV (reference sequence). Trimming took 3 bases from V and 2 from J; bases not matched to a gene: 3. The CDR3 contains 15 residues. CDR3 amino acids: CASSLRDRVTDTQYF. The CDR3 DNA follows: TGTGCCAGCAGTTTGCGGGACAGGGTCACAGATACGCAGTATTTT.

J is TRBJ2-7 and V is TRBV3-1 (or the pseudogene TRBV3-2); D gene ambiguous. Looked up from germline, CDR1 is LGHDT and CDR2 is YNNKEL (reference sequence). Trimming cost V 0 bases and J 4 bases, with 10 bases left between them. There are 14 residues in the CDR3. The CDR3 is CASSQDRVSYEQYF. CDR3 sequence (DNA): TGTGCCAGCAGCCAAGATCGGGTATCTTACGAGCAGTACTTC.

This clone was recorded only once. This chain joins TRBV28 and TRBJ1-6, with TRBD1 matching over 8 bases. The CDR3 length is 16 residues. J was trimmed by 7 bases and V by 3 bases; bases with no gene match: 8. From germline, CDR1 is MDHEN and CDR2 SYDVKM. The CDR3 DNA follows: TGTGCCAGCAGTTTCTCCCGGACAGGGAGGAATTCACCCCTCCACTTT. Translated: CASSFSRTGRNSPLHF.

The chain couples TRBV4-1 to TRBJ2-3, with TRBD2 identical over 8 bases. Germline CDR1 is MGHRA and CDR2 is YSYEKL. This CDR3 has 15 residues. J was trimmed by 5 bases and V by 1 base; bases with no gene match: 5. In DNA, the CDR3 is TGCGCCAGCAGCCAAGCTAGCGGGCCTAGAGATACGCAGTATTTT. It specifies CASSQASGPRDTQYF.

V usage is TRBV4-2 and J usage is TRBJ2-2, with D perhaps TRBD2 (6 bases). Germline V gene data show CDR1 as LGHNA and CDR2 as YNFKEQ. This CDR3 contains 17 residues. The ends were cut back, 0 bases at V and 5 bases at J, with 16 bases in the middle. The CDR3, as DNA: TGTGCCAGCAGCCAAGATAGGACCGGGAGAGGGACCGGGGAGCTGTTTTTT. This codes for CASSQDRTGRGTGELFF.

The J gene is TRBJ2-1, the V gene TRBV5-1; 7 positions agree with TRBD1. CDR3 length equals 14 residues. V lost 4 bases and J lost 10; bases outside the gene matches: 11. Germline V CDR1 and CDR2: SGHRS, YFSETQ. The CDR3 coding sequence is TGCGCCAGCAGCCCGGGACAGAGTCATGGGGAGCAGTTCTTC. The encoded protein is CASSPGQSHGEQFF.

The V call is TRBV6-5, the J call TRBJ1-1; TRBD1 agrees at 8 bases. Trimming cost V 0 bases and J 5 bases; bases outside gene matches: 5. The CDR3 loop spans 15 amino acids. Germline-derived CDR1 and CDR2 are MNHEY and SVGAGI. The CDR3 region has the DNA TGTGCCAGCAGTTACTCCATCCAGGGGGCTACTGAAGCTTTCTTT. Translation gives CASSYSIQGATEAFF.

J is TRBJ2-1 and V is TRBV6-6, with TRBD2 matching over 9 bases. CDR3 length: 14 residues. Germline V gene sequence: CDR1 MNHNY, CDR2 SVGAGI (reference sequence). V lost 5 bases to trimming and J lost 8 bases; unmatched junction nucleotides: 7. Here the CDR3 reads CASSNSGSRHEQFF. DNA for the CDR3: TGTGCCAGCAGTAATAGCGGGAGCCGGCATGAGCAGTTCTTC.

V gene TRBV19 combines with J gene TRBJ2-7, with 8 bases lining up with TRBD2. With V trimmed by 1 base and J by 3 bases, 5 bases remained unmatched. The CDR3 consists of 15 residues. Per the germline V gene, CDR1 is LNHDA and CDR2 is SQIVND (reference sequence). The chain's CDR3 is CASSIGSGTLYEQYF. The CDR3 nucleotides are TGTGCCAGTAGTATAGGTAGCGGGACCCTCTACGAGCAGTACTTC. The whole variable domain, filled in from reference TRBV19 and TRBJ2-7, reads DGGITQSPKYLFRKEGQNVTLSCEQNLNHDAMYWYRQDPGQGLRLIYYSQIVNDFQKGDIAEGYSVSREKKESFPLTVTSAQKNPTAFYLCASSIGSGTLYEQYFGPGTRLTVT.

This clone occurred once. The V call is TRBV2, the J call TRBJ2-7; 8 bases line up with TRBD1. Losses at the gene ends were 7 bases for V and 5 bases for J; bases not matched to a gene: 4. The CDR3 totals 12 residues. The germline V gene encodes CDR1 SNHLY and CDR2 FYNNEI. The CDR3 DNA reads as TGTGCCAGCAATGACAGGGGCAACGAGCAGTACTTC. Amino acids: CASNDRGNEQYF.

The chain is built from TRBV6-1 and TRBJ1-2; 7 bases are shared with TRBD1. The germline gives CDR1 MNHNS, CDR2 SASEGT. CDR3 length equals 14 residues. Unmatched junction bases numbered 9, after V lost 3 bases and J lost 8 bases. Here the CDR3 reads CASSDLLRQGGYTF. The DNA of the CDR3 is TGTGCCAGCAGTGACCTTCTTCGACAGGGAGGCTACACCTTC.

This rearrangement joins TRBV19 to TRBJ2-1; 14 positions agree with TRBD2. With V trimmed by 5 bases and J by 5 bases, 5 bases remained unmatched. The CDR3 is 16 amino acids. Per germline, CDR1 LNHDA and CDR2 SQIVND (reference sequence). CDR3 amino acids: CASSPTTSGRDNEQFF. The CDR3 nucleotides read TGTGCCAGTAGTCCCACGACTAGCGGGAGGGACAATGAGCAGTTCTTC.

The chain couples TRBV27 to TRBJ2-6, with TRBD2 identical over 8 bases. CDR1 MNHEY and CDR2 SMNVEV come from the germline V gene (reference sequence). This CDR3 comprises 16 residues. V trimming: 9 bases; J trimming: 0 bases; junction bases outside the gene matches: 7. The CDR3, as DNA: TGTGCCAGGATCCAGCGGGGGAGCTCTGGGGCCAACGTCCTGACTTTC. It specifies CARIQRGSSGANVLTF.

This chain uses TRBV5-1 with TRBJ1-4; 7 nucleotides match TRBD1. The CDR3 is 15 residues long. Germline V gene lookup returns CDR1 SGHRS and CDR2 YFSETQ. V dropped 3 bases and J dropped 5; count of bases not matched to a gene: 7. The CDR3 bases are TGCGCCAGCAGCTACGGACAGGCTCAAAATGAAAAACTGTTTTTT. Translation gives CASSYGQAQNEKLFF.

The CDR3 is CASSRDYGSTDTQYF. The CDR3 DNA reads TGTGCCAGCAGCAGGGACTATGGAAGCACAGATACGCAGTATTTT. The chain is built from TRBV2 and TRBJ2-3, with 7 bases that match TRBD2. V was clipped by 6 bases and J by 0 bases; unmatched bases: 6. This CDR3 region has 15 residues. From germline, CDR1 is SNHLY and CDR2 FYNNEI.

CDR3 sequence: CASSPGEGGARNYGYTF. CDR3 DNA sequence: TGTGCCAGCAGCCCAGGGGAAGGGGGCGCTCGGAACTATGGCTACACCTTC. The V and J genes are TRBV4-2 and TRBJ1-2, with 7 bases that match TRBD1. The CDR3 totals 17 residues. The germline V gene encodes CDR1 LGHNA and CDR2 YNFKEQ. Germline trimming cut 4 bases from V and 2 bases from J; bases unmatched to any gene: 13.

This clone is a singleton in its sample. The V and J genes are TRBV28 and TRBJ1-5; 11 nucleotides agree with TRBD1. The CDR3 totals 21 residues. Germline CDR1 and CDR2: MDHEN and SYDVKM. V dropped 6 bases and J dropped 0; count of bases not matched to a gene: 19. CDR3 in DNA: TGTGCCAGCAGACCTTATCGGGTGGGGACAGGGGGATTTCGTAGCAATCAGCCCCAGCATTTT. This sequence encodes CASRPYRVGTGGFRSNQPQHF.

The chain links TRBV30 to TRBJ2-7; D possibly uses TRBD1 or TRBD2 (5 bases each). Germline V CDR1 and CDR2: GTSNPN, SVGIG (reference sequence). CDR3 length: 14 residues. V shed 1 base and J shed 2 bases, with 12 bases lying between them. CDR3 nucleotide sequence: TGTGCCTGGAGTGCTACCGGGGCTCCCTACGAGCAGTACTTC. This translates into CAWSATGAPYEQYF.

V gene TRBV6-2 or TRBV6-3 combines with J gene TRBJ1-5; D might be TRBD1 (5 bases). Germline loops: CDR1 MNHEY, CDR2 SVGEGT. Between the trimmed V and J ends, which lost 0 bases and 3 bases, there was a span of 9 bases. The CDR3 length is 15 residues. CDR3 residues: CASSYSRGDNQPQHF. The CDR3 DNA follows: TGTGCCAGCAGTTACTCGAGAGGGGACAATCAGCCCCAGCATTTT.

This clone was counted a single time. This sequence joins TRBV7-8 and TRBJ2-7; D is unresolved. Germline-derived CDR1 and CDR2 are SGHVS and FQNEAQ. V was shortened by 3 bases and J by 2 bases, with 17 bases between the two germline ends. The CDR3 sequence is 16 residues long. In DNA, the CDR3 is TGTGCCAGCAGCTTTTTTGCGGCCGGTCGGGCCTACGAGCAGTACTTC. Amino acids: CASSFFAAGRAYEQYF.